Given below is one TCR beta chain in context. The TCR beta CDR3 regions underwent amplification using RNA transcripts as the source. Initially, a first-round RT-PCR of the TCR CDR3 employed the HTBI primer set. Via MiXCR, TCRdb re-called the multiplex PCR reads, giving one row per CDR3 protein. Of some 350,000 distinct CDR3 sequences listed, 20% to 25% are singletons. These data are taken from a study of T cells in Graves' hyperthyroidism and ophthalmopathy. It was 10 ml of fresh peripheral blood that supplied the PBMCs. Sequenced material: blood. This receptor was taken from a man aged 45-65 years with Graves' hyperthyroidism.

The CDR3 reads CASSFRAGELFF. As DNA, the CDR3 is TGCGCCAGCAGCTTCCGTGCCGGGGAGCTGTTTTTT. This chain uses TRBV5-1 with TRBJ2-2, with D unresolved. CDR1 and CDR2 (germline): SGHRS, YFSETQ. V shed 2 bases and J shed 6 bases, with 5 bases lying between them. This CDR3 has 12 residues.